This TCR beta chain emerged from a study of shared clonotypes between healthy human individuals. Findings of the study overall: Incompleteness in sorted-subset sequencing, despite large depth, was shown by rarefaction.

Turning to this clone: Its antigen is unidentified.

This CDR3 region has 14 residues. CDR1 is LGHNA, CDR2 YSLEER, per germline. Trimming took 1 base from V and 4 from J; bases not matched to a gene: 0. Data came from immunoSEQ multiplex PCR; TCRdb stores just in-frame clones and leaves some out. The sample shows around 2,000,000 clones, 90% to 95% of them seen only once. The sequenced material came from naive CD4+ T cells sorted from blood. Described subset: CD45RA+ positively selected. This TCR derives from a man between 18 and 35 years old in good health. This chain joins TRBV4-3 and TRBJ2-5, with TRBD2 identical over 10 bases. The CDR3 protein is CASSQVAGGETQYF. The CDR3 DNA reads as TGCGCCAGCAGCCAAGTAGCGGGAGGAGAGACCCAGTACTTC.